This TCR beta chain was identified during a study of somatic mutations in cytotoxic T cells in rheumatoid arthritis. The wider study: Purity of nearly 100% was reached when some V beta antibody-stained T-cell populations were flow-sorted, including V beta1+ cells sequenced for TCRB.

Study-level results: Healthy controls showed no age-related rise in CD8+ clonality, whereas rheumatoid arthritis patients did. Between rheumatoid arthritis patients and age-matched healthy controls, CD8+ T-cell clonality showed no significant difference.

Details on this clone: Its antigen remains unidentified.

The CD4+ and CD8+ fractions came from positive magnetic bead selection and were purity-checked by flow cytometry. TCRdb's table, derived via immunoSEQ multiplex PCR, lists solely in-frame clones and lacks some. This sample has roughly 10,000 clones, with about three quarters found just once. Germline V gene lookup returns CDR1 MDHEN and CDR2 SYDVKM. V was shortened by 3 bases and J by 0 bases, with 16 bases between the two germline ends. The CDR3 spans 17 residues. The sequenced material came from CD8+ T cells sorted from blood. This chain connects TRBV28 to TRBJ2-3; D ambiguous. The TCR originated in a man aged 45-60 years in good health. The CDR3 loop is CASSFPLTGTSTDTQYF. The CDR3 region has the DNA TGTGCCAGCAGTTTTCCCCTGACTGGAACTAGCACAGATACGCAGTATTTT.